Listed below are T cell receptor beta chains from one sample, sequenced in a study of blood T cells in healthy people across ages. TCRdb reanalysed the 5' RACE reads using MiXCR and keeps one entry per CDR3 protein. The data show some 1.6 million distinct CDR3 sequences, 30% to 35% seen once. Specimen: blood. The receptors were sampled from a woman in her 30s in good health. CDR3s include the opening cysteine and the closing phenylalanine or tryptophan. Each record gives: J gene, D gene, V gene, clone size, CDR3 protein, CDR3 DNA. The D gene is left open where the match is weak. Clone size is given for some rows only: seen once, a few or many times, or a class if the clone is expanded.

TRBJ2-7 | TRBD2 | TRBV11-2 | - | CASSLLTSGGYEQYF | TGTGCCAGCAGCTTACTGACTAGCGGGGGCTACGAGCAGTACTTC
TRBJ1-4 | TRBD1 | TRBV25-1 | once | CASSARDREHEKLFF | TGTGCCAGCAGTGCGAGGGACAGAGAACATGAAAAACTGTTTTTT
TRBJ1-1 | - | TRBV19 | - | CASSRTGVIRNTEAFF | TGTGCCAGTAGTAGAACCGGGGTTATACGGAACACTGAAGCTTTCTTT
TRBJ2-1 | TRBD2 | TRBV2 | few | CASSHEREGFNEQFF | TGTGCCAGCAGCCATGAGCGGGAGGGCTTCAATGAGCAGTTCTTC
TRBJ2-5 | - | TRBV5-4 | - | CASSFRLEKETQYF | TGTGCCAGCAGCTTTAGACTGGAAAAAGAGACCCAGTACTTC
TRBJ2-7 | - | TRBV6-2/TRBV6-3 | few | CASTFRGRPSYEQYF | TGTGCCAGCACTTTCCGGGGCAGACCGTCCTACGAGCAGTACTTC
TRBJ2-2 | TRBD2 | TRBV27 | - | CASSFAPLAGGVEPGELFF | TGTGCCAGCAGTTTTGCCCCACTAGCGGGGGGTGTTGAACCCGGGGAGCTGTTTTTT
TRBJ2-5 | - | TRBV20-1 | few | CSATPDGQETQYF | TGCAGTGCGACCCCGGATGGCCAAGAGACCCAGTACTTC
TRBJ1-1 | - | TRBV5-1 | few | CASSLIGETEAFF | TGCGCCAGCAGCTTGATTGGGGAGACCGAAGCTTTCTTT
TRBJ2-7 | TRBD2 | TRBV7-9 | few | CASSSTAGALSYEQYF | TGTGCCAGCAGCTCAACAGCGGGGGCTCTCTCCTACGAGCAGTACTTC